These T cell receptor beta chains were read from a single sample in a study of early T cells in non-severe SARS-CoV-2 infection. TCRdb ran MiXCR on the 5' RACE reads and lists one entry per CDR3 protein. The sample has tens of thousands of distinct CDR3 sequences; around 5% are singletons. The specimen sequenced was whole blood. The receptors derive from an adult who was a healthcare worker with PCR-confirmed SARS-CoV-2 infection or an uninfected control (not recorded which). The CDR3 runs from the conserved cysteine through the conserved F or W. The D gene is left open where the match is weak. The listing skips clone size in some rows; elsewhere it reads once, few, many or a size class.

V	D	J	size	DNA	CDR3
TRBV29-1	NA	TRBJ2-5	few	TGCAGCGTTGAGATAGAGACCCAGTACTTC	CSVEIETQYF
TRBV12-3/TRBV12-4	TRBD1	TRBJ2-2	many	TGTGCCAGCAAAAAACAGGGGGCTTACTACACCGGGGAGCTGTTTTTT	CASKKQGAYYTGELFF
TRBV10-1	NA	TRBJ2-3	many	TGCGCCAGCAGTGAGTTGGGGACCCAGACAGATACGCAGTATTTT	CASSELGTQTDTQYF
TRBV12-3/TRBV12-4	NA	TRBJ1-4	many	TGTGCCAGCAGTGGATCGGTCTCTCATTTGACTAATGAAAAACTGTTTTTT	CASSGSVSHLTNEKLFF
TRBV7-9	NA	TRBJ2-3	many	TGTGCCAGCAGCTTAGATGGACAGAGCACAGATACGCAGTATTTT	CASSLDGQSTDTQYF
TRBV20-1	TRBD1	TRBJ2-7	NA	TGCAGTGCTCAAACCGCTTACAGGGGTCTCTACGAGCAGTACTTC	CSAQTAYRGLYEQYF
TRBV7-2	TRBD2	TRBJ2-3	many	TGTGCCAGCAGCCACGGGACTAGCGGAGGCACAGATACGCAGTATTTT	CASSHGTSGGTDTQYF
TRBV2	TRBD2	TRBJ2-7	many	TGTGCCAGCAGGGGACTAGCGGAGCAGTACTTC	CASRGLAEQYF
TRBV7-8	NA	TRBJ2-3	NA	TGTGCCAGCAGCTTAGGAGCGTTGCTAGCCACAGATACGCAGTATTTT	CASSLGALLATDTQYF
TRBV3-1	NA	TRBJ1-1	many	TGTGCCAGCAGTCCAAGGGACACCTGGGGAACTGAAGCTTTCTTT	CASSPRDTWGTEAFF
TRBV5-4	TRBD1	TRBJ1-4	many	TGTGCCAGCAGCTTGGATTCAGGGGGTTATGAAAAACTGTTTTTT	CASSLDSGGYEKLFF
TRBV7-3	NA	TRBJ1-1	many	TGTGCCAGCAGCTTAGGGGGCGGTATAAATGCGCGAGCTTTCTTT	CASSLGGGINARAFF
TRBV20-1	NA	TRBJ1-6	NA	TGCAGTGCTAGAACTACAGGGCCCAGGGCACCCCTCCACTTT	CSARTTGPRAPLHF